The T cell receptor beta chain described here comes from a study of CD8 T cells in Susac syndrome. Between the trimmed V and J ends, which lost 5 bases and 5 bases, there was a span of 9 bases. The germline V gene encodes CDR1 LGHDT and CDR2 YNNKEL (reference sequence). The CDR3 loop spans 12 amino acids. Reverse transcription of roughly 0.45 to 1 ug RNA was performed with random hexamers. Each CDR3 protein is one row after TCRdb ran MiXCR on the immunoSEQ multiplex PCR reads. The sample consists of approximately 160,000 distinct CDR3 sequences, under 95% of them appearing once. From blood CD8+ and CD4+ T cells, the TCR beta chain was sequenced.

Sequenced: CD4+ T cells from PBMCs. V and J are TRBV3-1 and TRBJ1-2; D unresolved. The receptor comes from a human donor in good health. The CDR3 nucleotides read TGTGCCAGCAGCGCGGGGTTTTATGGCTACACCTTC. It translates to CASSAGFYGYTF.